This T cell receptor (beta chain) was sequenced in a study of shared clonotypes between healthy human individuals. Germline CDR1 SNHLY, CDR2 FYNNEI. The CDR3 has 15 amino acids. Unmatched junction bases numbered 13, after V lost 10 bases and J lost 4 bases. Profiling relied on immunoSEQ multiplex PCR, and the TCRdb table lists in-frame clones only, not all of them. The sample includes nearly 1 million clones, about 80% of them seen just once. The chain has TRBV2 and TRBJ1-1, with 9 bases aligning to TRBD1. The source material was memory CD4+ T cells sorted from blood. Subset described: CD45RA-negative fraction. This receptor was identified in a man younger than 35 in good health. CDR3 DNA sequence: TGTGCCACCATCCGGGACAGGGCTGATCCCACTGAAGCTTTCTTT. This translates into CATIRDRADPTEAFF.